This T cell receptor beta chain was sequenced for a study of CD8+ T cells in alopecia areata. Study-wide context: Percentage of affected scalp area was the basis on which treated patients' severity was scored. Findings of the study overall: Association of baseline CD8+ expansion with response is uncertain owing to one nonresponder. In blood and scalp, many expanded lesional clones persisted during tofacitinib. Scalp clonality decreased significantly with tofacitinib, and so did expanded CD8+ clones among the top 100.

Extracted RNA was reverse transcribed, and the resulting cDNA served as sequencing template. The data were produced by immunoSEQ multiplex PCR, yet TCRdb's version contains in-frame clones alone and is incomplete. The sample has some 170,000 clones, around 58% seen once. Treatment specified: oral pan-JAK inhibitor, 5-10 mg twice daily. V lost 5 bases and J lost 1, with 11 bases in between. Germline V gene sequence: CDR1 SGHVS, CDR2 FQNEAQ. CDR3 size: 14 residues. Turning to this clone: Its specificity is not known.

This sample comprised CD4+ T cells sorted from blood, obtained around week 55, from a patient treated with tofacitinib. The chain is built from TRBV7-8 and TRBJ1-1; D is ambiguous. The receptor was derived from a human donor with alopecia areata. Here the CDR3 reads CASSLRDWNTEAFF. In DNA form, the CDR3 reads TGTGCCAGCAGCCTGCGGGATTGGAACACTGAAGCTTTCTTT.